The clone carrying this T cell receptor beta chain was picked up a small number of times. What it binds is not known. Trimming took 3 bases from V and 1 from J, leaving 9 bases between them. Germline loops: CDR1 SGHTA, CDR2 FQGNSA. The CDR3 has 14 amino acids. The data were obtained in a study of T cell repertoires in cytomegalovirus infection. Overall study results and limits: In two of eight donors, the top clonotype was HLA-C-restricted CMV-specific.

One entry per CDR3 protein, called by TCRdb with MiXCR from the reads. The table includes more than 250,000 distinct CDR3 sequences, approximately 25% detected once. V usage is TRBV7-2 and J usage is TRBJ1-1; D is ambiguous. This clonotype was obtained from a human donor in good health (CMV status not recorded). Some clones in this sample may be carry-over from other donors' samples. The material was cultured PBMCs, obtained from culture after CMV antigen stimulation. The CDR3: CASSLYRQNTEAFF. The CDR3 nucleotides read TGTGCCAGCAGCTTGTACCGACAGAACACTGAAGCTTTCTTT.